This entry describes one T cell receptor (beta chain). The antigen is not known. The table came from immunoSEQ multiplex PCR; TCRdb's copy has only in-frame clones and leaves some out. The sample has about 120,000 clones, more than 70% seen once. These data come from a study of PD-1 blockade in mismatch repair-deficient tumors. On the study more broadly: Patients had over ten mismatch repair-deficient cancer types and were previously treated and progressing. General study findings and limits: Rapid post-treatment expansion, then contraction, generally preceding radiologic response, marked tumor-resident clones.

Mismatch repair deficiency was confirmed in all patients, by PCR or immunohistochemistry. The TCR-sequenced patients were three responders to pembrolizumab. V lost 0 bases to trimming and J lost 0 bases, with 3 bases between them. Germline V gives CDR1 LNHNV, CDR2 YYDKDF (reference sequence). The CDR3 extends over 14 amino acids. The sequencing here drew on peripheral blood, taken 70 to 72 weeks after starting pembrolizumab. This sequence joins TRBV15 and TRBJ1-5; D is undetermined. The TCR was taken from an adult with mismatch repair-deficient cancer. The CDR3 region has the DNA TGTGCCACCAGCAGAGATTTTAGCAATCAGCCCCAGCATTTT. Translation gives CATSRDFSNQPQHF.